The rows below give T cell receptor beta chains drawn from one sample of a study of cytomegalovirus exposure and HLA in healthy donors. Clones were read by immunoSEQ multiplex PCR, and TCRdb kept only the in-frame ones, dropping some. The sample holds about 160,000 clones, less than 90% seen once. Sequencing input: PBMCs. The receptor source for this set is a woman aged 25 to 39 in good health and CMV-seronegative. CDR3s include the opening cysteine and the closing phenylalanine or tryptophan. The D gene is left open where the match is weak. Size is stated for part of the rows, as once, few or many counts, or as a class when the clone is expanded.

TRBV30	.	TRBJ2-1	once	TGTGCCTGGGGGACCGGACTCGGTGAGCAGTTCTTC	CAWGTGLGEQFF
TRBV7-3	.	TRBJ2-2	few	TGTGCCAGCAGCCTAGGCGGGAAAGCCGGGGAGCTGTTTTTT	CASSLGGKAGELFF
TRBV18	TRBD1	TRBJ1-5	.	TGTGCCAGCTCCCCGGGACAGGAGATCAATCAGCCCCAGCATTTT	CASSPGQEINQPQHF
TRBV27	.	TRBJ2-1	.	TGTGCCAGCAGTTTATCAGTAGTGGATGAGCAGTTCTTC	CASSLSVVDEQFF
TRBV28	TRBD1	TRBJ2-7	.	TGTGCCAGCAGTTCCGGACAGGGGACCTACGAGCAGTACTTC	CASSSGQGTYEQYF
TRBV6-1	.	TRBJ2-5	once	TGTGCCAGCACTCAACAGGGCCGGTACCAAGAGACCCAGTACTTC	CASTQQGRYQETQYF
TRBV6-7	.	TRBJ2-7	.	TGTGCCAGCAGGATCGGGACGTACGGCCCCTACGAGCAGTACTTC	CASRIGTYGPYEQYF
TRBV7-2	.	TRBJ1-2	once	TGTGCCAGCAGCTTAAACTTCGGGGATTCGGATGGCTACACCTTC	CASSLNFGDSDGYTF
TRBV6-5	TRBD1	TRBJ1-3	.	TGTGCCAGCAGCTTTGACAGGGGAGGCGACACCATATATTTT	CASSFDRGGDTIYF
TRBV5-6	TRBD2	TRBJ2-7	.	TGTGCCAGCAGCCTCCAACTAGCGGCCTCCTACGAGCAGTACTTC	CASSLQLAASYEQYF
TRBV7-2	.	TRBJ2-1	few	TGTGCCAGCAAGCAAGTTTCACACAACAATGAGCAGTTCTTC	CASKQVSHNNEQFF
TRBV19	TRBD1	TRBJ2-2	.	TGTGCCAGTAGTAGCGACAGGGGGTTGGGCGGGGAGCTGTTTTTT	CASSSDRGLGGELFF
TRBV9	.	TRBJ2-5	.	TGTGCCAGCAGCGTAGATAGGGGCAAAGAGACCCAGTACTTC	CASSVDRGKETQYF
TRBV30	TRBD2	TRBJ2-3	once	TGTGCCTGGGGACTAGGAGGCGGCACAGATACGCAGTATTTT	CAWGLGGGTDTQYF
TRBV4-1	.	TRBJ2-5	few	TGCGCCAGCAGCCAAAGTCTGGGGTACCAAGAGACCCAGTACTTC	CASSQSLGYQETQYF
TRBV5-1	TRBD1	TRBJ2-1	.	TGCGCCAGCAGCTCCGGACAGGGTGGCTACAATGAGCAGTTCTTC	CASSSGQGGYNEQFF
TRBV5-1	.	TRBJ2-7	.	TGCGCCAGCAGCTTGGGGTCGGAAGGGTACGAGCAGTACTTC	CASSLGSEGYEQYF
TRBV4-1	.	TRBJ1-3	.	TGCGCCAGCAGCCTCGACACAGGGCTTGGGAACACCATATATTTT	CASSLDTGLGNTIYF
TRBV9	.	TRBJ1-1	once	TGTGCCAGCAGCTTTCGGACAGAGAACACTGAAGCTTTCTTT	CASSFRTENTEAFF
TRBV4-2	.	TRBJ1-1	.	TGTGCCAGCAGCCAAGAAAATGTGGCAGAAGCTTTCTTT	CASSQENVAEAFF
TRBV27	TRBD2	TRBJ2-1	few	TGTGCCACCCGACGGGAGGGCATCCATGAGCAGTTCTTC	CATRREGIHEQFF
TRBV7-2	TRBD2	TRBJ2-3	.	TGTGCCAGCAGCTTACCCCTAGCGGAGACGCAGTATTTT	CASSLPLAETQYF
TRBV5-4	.	TRBJ2-7	few	TGTGCCAGCAGCTACTCCGGGGCCAGGGGTCGATACGAGCAGTACTTC	CASSYSGARGRYEQYF
TRBV5-1	TRBD1	TRBJ2-3	.	TGCGCCAGCAGCTTGCAGGGGGTTGGAGATACGCAGTATTTT	CASSLQGVGDTQYF
TRBV19	.	TRBJ2-7	.	TGTGCCAGTAGTATTGGATCGGGGCCGACTTACGAGCAGTACTTC	CASSIGSGPTYEQYF
TRBV29-1	.	TRBJ1-1	.	TGCAGCGTTGTGGACACTGAAGCTTTCTTT	CSVVDTEAFF
TRBV6-5	TRBD1	TRBJ2-2	.	TGTGCCAGCAGTCCCGGGACAGCGAACACCGGGGAGCTGTTTTTT	CASSPGTANTGELFF
TRBV29-1	.	TRBJ1-1	few	TGCAGCGTGGGGGATGGCACTGAAGCTTTCTTT	CSVGDGTEAFF
TRBV14	.	TRBJ2-7	.	TGTGCCAGCAGCCGGTCAGGCTACTACGAGCAGTACTTC	CASSRSGYYEQYF
TRBV6-6	.	TRBJ1-2	.	TGTGCCAGCCGGAACAGGTTCAACTATGGCTACACCTTC	CASRNRFNYGYTF
TRBV5-1	TRBD2	TRBJ2-1	.	TGCGCCAGCAGCTCACCTAGCGGGAGGCCGCTTTACTCCTACAATGAGCAGTTCTTC	CASSSPSGRPLYSYNEQFF
TRBV5-6	TRBD2	TRBJ2-1	.	TGTACCAGCACCTTTATGGCGGGACTAGTTTCAGCTAAGTTCTTC	CTSTFMAGLVSAKFF
TRBV5-6	TRBD2	TRBJ2-1	once	TGTGCCAGCAGCTTTTCCGCGGGAGGGCCCAATGAGCAGTTCTTC	CASSFSAGGPNEQFF
TRBV7-6	.	TRBJ2-7	.	TGTGCCAGTTCGGGGGCCAACTACGAGCAGTACTTC	CASSGANYEQYF
TRBV7-2	.	TRBJ1-6	once	TGTGCCAGCAGCTTAAACGGGGGCTATAATTCACCCCTCCACTTT	CASSLNGGYNSPLHF
TRBV5-1	.	TRBJ1-1	.	TGCGCCAGCAGGGGGTTGGGAGGAGGGGTGAACACTGAAGCTTTCTTT	CASRGLGGGVNTEAFF
TRBV19	.	TRBJ1-1	.	TGTGCCAGTAGTATAGGGGCCGGCACTGAAGCTTTCTTT	CASSIGAGTEAFF
TRBV6-5	.	TRBJ2-7	.	TGTGCCAGCAGATTGGGGAGCTCCTACGAGCAGTACTTC	CASRLGSSYEQYF
TRBV4-3	TRBD1	TRBJ2-3	.	TGCGCCAGCAGCCAGGAGGCCACAGGGGGCTCAGATACGCAGTATTTT	CASSQEATGGSDTQYF
TRBV2	.	TRBJ2-2	.	TGTGCCAGCAGTGAGGAGGTGACCGGGGAGCTGTTTTTT	CASSEEVTGELFF
TRBV5-1	.	TRBJ1-2	few	TGCGCCAGCAGCTTGGACAGGGAGGCTAATGGCTACACCTTC	CASSLDREANGYTF
TRBV6-1	.	TRBJ2-5	.	TGTGCCAGCAGTGATTTCGGGGGAGAGACCCAGTACTTC	CASSDFGGETQYF
TRBV29-1	.	TRBJ1-5	many	TGCAGCGCCGCCGATGGGGTTCTCGGCAATCAGCCCCAGCATTTT	CSAADGVLGNQPQHF
TRBV6-1	.	TRBJ2-7	.	TGTGCCAGCAGAAAAGCTCAAGAAGCCTACGAGCAGTACTTC	CASRKAQEAYEQYF
TRBV6-5	.	TRBJ2-3	once	TGTGCCAGCAGTTACGGTACAGATACGCAGTATTTT	CASSYGTDTQYF
TRBV18	.	TRBJ1-2	.	TGTGCCAGCTCAACAGACAGGAACTATGGCTACACCTTC	CASSTDRNYGYTF